Following are 21 T cell receptor beta chains from one sample sequenced in a study of somatic mutations in cytotoxic T cells in rheumatoid arthritis. Generated by immunoSEQ multiplex PCR, the TCRdb table keeps only in-frame clones and is missing some. The sample includes some 17,000 clones, approximately 82% of them seen just once. The specimen was CD8+ T cells sorted from blood. The receptors derive from an adult with rheumatoid arthritis.

The chain couples TRBV11-3 to TRBJ2-7, with D uncertain. Germline CDR1 SGHNT, CDR2 YENEEA. Deletions cut 1 base from V and 3 bases from J, with 16 bases between. This CDR3 region has 16 residues. The CDR3 loop is CASSLGGGQTYYEQYF. In nucleotides, the CDR3 is TGTGCCAGCAGCTTAGGAGGTGGTCAGACCTACTACGAGCAGTACTTC.

This chain joins TRBV30 and TRBJ1-6, with D tentatively TRBD1 (5 bases). Trimming pared 2 bases from V and 9 bases from J, leaving 17 bases between. Looked up from germline, CDR1 is GTSNPN and CDR2 is SVGIG (reference sequence). This CDR3 comprises 15 residues. The CDR3 bases are TGTGCCTGGAGTTTGATCCAGGGTGCTGGTTCACCCCTCCACTTT. It codes for CAWSLIQGAGSPLHF.

The chain has TRBV5-4 and TRBJ2-2; 8 bases map to TRBD1. The CDR3 totals 13 residues. The germline gives CDR1 SGHNT, CDR2 YYREEE (reference sequence). The junction had 1 base not matched to a gene; V was cut back by 4 bases and J by 5 bases. The CDR3, as DNA: TGTGCCAGCAGCACAGGGGGGACCGGGGAGCTGTTTTTT. The encoded protein is CASSTGGTGELFF.

Concerning this clone itself: The same CDR3 is also encoded by other DNA sequences in this sample. This sequence joins TRBV29-1 and TRBJ2-2; D may be TRBD2 (5 bases). The CDR3 extends over 14 amino acids. In germline, CDR1 is SQVTM, CDR2 ANQGSEA. CDR3 DNA: TGCAGTGCCAAACCCGGGAAGAACACCGGGGAGCTGTTTTTT. Residues: CSAKPGKNTGELFF.

This sequence joins TRBV7-8 and TRBJ2-7; maybe TRBD1 (5 bases). Trimming stripped 5 bases from V and 3 bases from J, with 14 bases between. Germline assignment: CDR1 SGHVS and CDR2 FQNEAQ. The CDR3 totals 14 residues. CDR3 sequence: CASSPGLGNYEQYF. In DNA, the CDR3 is TGTGCCAGCAGCCCAGGGCTAGGTAACTACGAGCAGTACTTC.

The V and J genes are TRBV5-4 and TRBJ2-5, with 8 bases aligning to TRBD2. V dropped 5 bases and J dropped 4; count of bases not matched to a gene: 7. Germline values: CDR1 SGHNT, CDR2 YYREEE (reference sequence). The CDR3 consists of 14 residues. The CDR3 here is CASSELAVSETQYF. CDR3 in DNA: TGTGCCAGCAGTGAACTAGCGGTGTCAGAGACCCAGTACTTC.

This sequence joins TRBV27 and TRBJ2-7; D gene ambiguous. Germline V gene sequence: CDR1 MNHEY, CDR2 SMNVEV (reference sequence). The V end was cut by 5 bases, the J end by 1 base, with 9 bases between. CDR3 length: 13 amino acids. The CDR3 is CASSPAPSYEQYF. CDR3 in DNA: TGTGCCAGCAGTCCCGCCCCATCCTACGAGCAGTACTTC.

The V call is TRBV7-9, the J call TRBJ1-1; D is unresolved. The CDR3 is 13 amino acids. The V gene lost 4 bases and the J gene lost 5 bases, with 11 bases spanning the gap. Germline loops: CDR1 SEHNR, CDR2 FQNEAQ (reference sequence). The CDR3 loop reads CASSSGQRTEAFF. The CDR3, as DNA: TGTGCCAGCAGCTCCGGTCAGCGGACTGAAGCTTTCTTT.

The V call is TRBV27, the J call TRBJ2-3, with a possible D match to TRBD1 (5 bases). CDR1 is MNHEY and CDR2 is SMNVEV in the germline V gene (reference sequence). The CDR3 is 14 residues long. CDR3 DNA: TGTAACTCTGGGGCTAGTCTTGATACAGATACGCAGTATTTT. Its protein is CNSGASLDTDTQYF.

CDR3 loop: CASSESIAGTDTQYF. The CDR3 coding sequence is TGCGCCAGCAGTGAGTCGATAGCGGGAACAGATACGCAGTATTTT. This sequence joins TRBV10-1 and TRBJ2-3; 8 bases align to TRBD2. The germline V gene has CDR1 WNHNN and CDR2 SYGVQD (reference sequence). After removal of 0 bases from V and 3 bases from J, the junction contained 2 bases not matched to a gene. The CDR3 runs to 15 residues.

V is TRBV10-3 and J is TRBJ2-7, with 7 bases that match TRBD1. There are 15 residues in the CDR3. Germline V CDR1 and CDR2: ENHRY, SYGVKD. V was clipped by 6 bases and J by 4 bases; unmatched bases: 12. DNA for the CDR3: TGTGCCATCAGGGACCCGGGACAGAATGTTTACGAGCAGTACTTC. Its protein product is CAIRDPGQNVYEQYF.

The chain combines TRBV7-8 with TRBJ2-5, with no clear D. The CDR3 has 17 residues. V lost 2 bases and J lost 3, with 19 bases in between. Germline CDR1 reads SGHVS; CDR2 reads FQNEAQ. CDR3 sequence (DNA): TGTGCCAGCAGCTTATTCAACAGACACACACCTGAAGAGACCCAGTACTTC. It specifies CASSLFNRHTPEETQYF.

The chain combines TRBV27 with TRBJ1-5, with 9 bases matching TRBD1. There are 16 residues in the CDR3. J was trimmed by 6 bases and V by 4 bases; bases with no gene match: 10. Germline V gene sequence: CDR1 MNHEY, CDR2 SMNVEV (reference sequence). In nucleotides, the CDR3 is TGTGCCAGCAGTTGGACAGCGACAGGGGGTAGTCAGCCCCAGCATTTT. Translated: CASSWTATGGSQPQHF.

The CDR3 here is CASSEMASGETDTQYF. In nucleotides, the CDR3 is TGTGCCAGCAGTGAAATGGCTAGCGGGGAGACAGATACGCAGTATTTT. The chain combines TRBV6-4 with TRBJ2-3; 9 bases line up with TRBD2. Germline CDR1 and CDR2: MRHNA and SNTAGT. This CDR3 region has 16 residues. Losses at the gene ends were 3 bases for V and 3 bases for J; bases not matched to a gene: 7.

V is TRBV10-3 and J is TRBJ1-1; unclear D gene. Trimming removed 6 bases from V and 1 base from J, with 9 bases in between. This CDR3 contains 13 residues. Germline-derived CDR1 and CDR2 are ENHRY and SYGVKD. The CDR3 loop is CAIRGPQNTEAFF. The CDR3 DNA is TGTGCCATCAGGGGCCCACAGAACACTGAAGCTTTCTTT.

The chain joins TRBV6-5 to TRBJ1-1; no clear D gene. CDR1 and CDR2 from the germline V gene are MNHEY and SVGAGI. The CDR3 covers 13 residues. The germline V and J ends were trimmed by 2 bases and 3 bases, with 7 bases remaining between them. The CDR3 loop is CASSYRGDTEAFF. The CDR3 region has the DNA TGTGCCAGCAGTTACCGGGGAGACACTGAAGCTTTCTTT.

The chain links TRBV11-2 to TRBJ1-1; 8 nucleotides align to TRBD1. The CDR3 spans 14 residues. With V trimmed by 6 bases and J by 1 base, 4 bases remained unmatched. The germline V gene encodes CDR1 SGHAT and CDR2 FQNNGV. In DNA, the CDR3 is TGTGCCAGCAGGTCTGGGACAGGGAACACTGAAGCTTTCTTT. It specifies CASRSGTGNTEAFF.

The V call is TRBV5-1, the J call TRBJ1-2; D is unclear. The CDR3 is 14 amino acids. V dropped 1 base and J dropped 4 bases, with 11 bases sitting between them. The germline CDR1 and CDR2 sequences are SGHRS and YFSETQ. Here the CDR3 reads CASSLYVGSYGYTF. CDR3 coding DNA: TGCGCCAGCAGCTTGTACGTTGGGAGCTATGGCTACACCTTC.

The V call is TRBV7-9, the J call TRBJ2-7; D gene ambiguous. The CDR3 has 12 residues. CDR1 is SEHNR, CDR2 FQNEAQ, per germline (reference sequence). Trimming pared 4 bases from V and 6 bases from J, leaving 10 bases between. CDR3: CASSSIGPEQYF. For the CDR3, the DNA is TGTGCCAGCAGCTCGATCGGACCCGAGCAGTACTTC.

The chain joins TRBV5-4 to TRBJ1-5; D may be TRBD1 (5 bases). Per germline, CDR1 SGHNT and CDR2 YYREEE (reference sequence). This CDR3 comprises 16 residues. V lost 4 bases and J 5 bases, leaving 19 bases between the germline ends. Here the CDR3 reads CASSQGAGGIYQPQHF. The CDR3, as DNA: TGTGCCAGCAGCCAAGGGGCGGGAGGGATCTATCAGCCCCAGCATTTT.

This clone has more than one count but fewer than ten. The chain links TRBV29-1 to TRBJ1-1; D uncertain. Per germline, CDR1 SQVTM and CDR2 ANQGSEA. Trimming left V 3 bases short and J 7 bases short, with 6 bases between. The CDR3 is made up of 10 amino acids. The CDR3 reads CSVDRIEAFF. The CDR3 DNA reads as TGCAGCGTTGACCGGATTGAAGCTTTCTTT.